This is a list of T cell receptor beta chains from one sample in a study of blood T cell repertoires in COVID-19. Clones were sequenced by immunoSEQ multiplex PCR, and TCRdb holds only the in-frame ones, with some missing. The table lists about 380,000 clones, 80% to 90% of them singletons, with 1.3% in the top ten. Sequenced input: PBMCs or T cells enriched from blood (not recorded which). These receptor sequences come from a man aged 25-45 years who had recovered from COVID-19. The conserved cysteine and the conserved F or W are not part of the CDR3 here. The order of the fields is V gene, J gene, CDR3 length, CDR3 protein.

v_gene: TRBV7-2; j_gene: TRBJ2-1; len: 14; CDR3aa: ASSFHDLSSYNEQF
v_gene: TRBV11-2; j_gene: TRBJ1-2; len: 12; CDR3aa: ASSLGDRGYGYT
v_gene: TRBV6-2/TRBV6-3; j_gene: TRBJ1-1; len: 13; CDR3aa: ASSHPRGGNTEAF
v_gene: TRBV7-9; j_gene: TRBJ2-5; len: 11; CDR3aa: ASSKQGRETQY
v_gene: TRBV7-2; j_gene: TRBJ2-7; len: 11; CDR3aa: ASSEGRGDEQY
v_gene: TRBV7-7; j_gene: TRBJ2-6; len: 16; CDR3aa: ASSLAPTGTAGANVLT
v_gene: TRBV5-1; j_gene: TRBJ1-2; len: 14; CDR3aa: ASRPGQGAISYGYT
v_gene: TRBV5-1; j_gene: TRBJ2-5; len: 12; CDR3aa: ASRHGSNQETQY
v_gene: TRBV7-9; j_gene: TRBJ1-1; len: 12; CDR3aa: ASSLEGGPTEAF
v_gene: TRBV27; j_gene: TRBJ1-5; len: 13; CDR3aa: ASSLREGYNQPQH
v_gene: TRBV6-6; j_gene: TRBJ1-1; len: 13; CDR3aa: ASSYVGQTNTEAF
v_gene: TRBV6-6; j_gene: TRBJ2-1; len: 11; CDR3aa: ATRTGQYNEQF
v_gene: TRBV7-2; j_gene: TRBJ2-5; len: 13; CDR3aa: ASSQTYISWETQY
v_gene: TRBV9; j_gene: TRBJ2-3; len: 14; CDR3aa: ASSVVLAGNTDTQY
v_gene: TRBV5-1; j_gene: TRBJ2-2; len: 12; CDR3aa: ASSLGLETGELF
v_gene: TRBV5-1; j_gene: TRBJ1-5; len: 13; CDR3aa: ASSLASGSNQPQH
v_gene: TRBV7-2; j_gene: TRBJ1-1; len: 14; CDR3aa: ASSLGQGRPNTEAF
v_gene: TRBV5-1; j_gene: TRBJ1-1; len: 10; CDR3aa: ASSWDRGEAF
v_gene: TRBV12-3/TRBV12-4; j_gene: TRBJ1-5; len: 11; CDR3aa: ASSSTGGQPQH
v_gene: TRBV9; j_gene: TRBJ1-2; len: 12; CDR3aa: ASSTRTGAYGYT
v_gene: TRBV7-9; j_gene: TRBJ2-7; len: 12; CDR3aa: ASSLDRVSYEQY
v_gene: TRBV6-5; j_gene: TRBJ1-4; len: 11; CDR3aa: AGGRTGNEKLF
v_gene: TRBV21-1; j_gene: TRBJ1-2; len: 16; CDR3aa: ASSPMRRTGRANYGYT
v_gene: TRBV28; j_gene: TRBJ2-3; len: 14; CDR3aa: ASSFGRGAGTDTQY
v_gene: TRBV18; j_gene: TRBJ2-7; len: 13; CDR3aa: ASSSPGQPAGEQY
v_gene: TRBV6-5; j_gene: TRBJ1-3; len: 12; CDR3aa: ASRRPGARNTIY
v_gene: TRBV25-1; j_gene: TRBJ2-3; len: 12; CDR3aa: ASSQGDRWHTQY
v_gene: TRBV6-1; j_gene: TRBJ1-6; len: 16; CDR3aa: ASSEALIGTGNNSPLH
v_gene: TRBV7-7; j_gene: TRBJ2-1; len: 11; CDR3aa: ASSPQGVDEQF
v_gene: TRBV5-1; j_gene: TRBJ2-3; len: 14; CDR3aa: ASSSTPSGGLDTQY
v_gene: TRBV5-5; j_gene: TRBJ1-1; len: 12; CDR3aa: ASSLGQMNTEAF
v_gene: TRBV6-6; j_gene: TRBJ1-1; len: 12; CDR3aa: ASSQGQGFAEAF
v_gene: TRBV19; j_gene: TRBJ2-4; len: 14; CDR3aa: ASSIVRGALRNIQY
v_gene: TRBV5-1; j_gene: TRBJ1-1; len: 12; CDR3aa: ASSLGQGETEAF
v_gene: TRBV7-9; j_gene: TRBJ1-5; len: 11; CDR3aa: ASSLTGNQPQH
v_gene: TRBV6-5; j_gene: TRBJ2-2; len: 13; CDR3aa: ASSYSSQGRGELF
v_gene: TRBV11-2; j_gene: TRBJ1-1; len: 12; CDR3aa: ASSLNSQYTEAF
v_gene: TRBV6-5; j_gene: TRBJ2-3; len: 13; CDR3aa: ASRLLAGLTDTQY
v_gene: TRBV2; j_gene: TRBJ1-2; len: 13; CDR3aa: ASSEVRTGSYGYT
v_gene: TRBV7-2; j_gene: TRBJ2-7; len: 17; CDR3aa: ASSLDLTSSGYGGDEQY
v_gene: TRBV21-1; j_gene: TRBJ1-4; len: 14; CDR3aa: ASSKAHRPTNEKLF
v_gene: TRBV2; j_gene: TRBJ2-7; len: 13; CDR3aa: ALHLTGGDGYEQY
v_gene: TRBV12-3/TRBV12-4; j_gene: TRBJ2-7; len: 10; CDR3aa: ASSPSSYEQY
v_gene: TRBV9; j_gene: TRBJ2-6; len: 13; CDR3aa: ASSVQGAGANVLT
v_gene: TRBV10-3; j_gene: TRBJ1-2; len: 12; CDR3aa: AIRTGTGIYGYT
v_gene: TRBV10-3; j_gene: TRBJ1-4; len: 14; CDR3aa: AISEPRTGGHEKLF